Detailed here is one T cell receptor (beta chain). These data come from a study of glioma-infiltrating T cells after dendritic cell vaccination. CDR3 size: 11 residues. The V and J ends lost 4 bases and 5 bases respectively, with 5 bases between them. CDR1 and CDR2 (germline): SGHAT, FQDESV (reference sequence). Time point here: after dendritic cell vaccination, including at tumor progression/relapse. Isocitrate dehydrogenase mutation was absent in all glioblastoma patients. PBMC were collected before vaccination, two weeks after the third vaccination, and at progression. Up to 2 ug genomic DNA was used for TCRB CDR3 amplification. The protocol was immunoSEQ multiplex PCR, while the TCRdb copy is restricted to in-frame clones and leaves out a portion. In the table there are more than 9,000 clones, over 65% of which are singletons.

The sequence came from a human donor with glioblastoma. The sample here was blood, taken after dendritic cell vaccination. The rearrangement uses TRBV11-1 and TRBJ2-5; D unclear. The CDR3 DNA reads as TGTGCCAGCAGCTCTCCTGAGACCCAGTACTTC. Translating gives CASSSPETQYF. The variable domain in full, completed from reference TRBV11-1 and TRBJ2-5, reads EAEVAQSPRYKITEKSQAVAFWCDPISGHATLYWYRQILGQGPELLVQFQDESVVDDSQLPKDRFSAERLKGVDSTLKIQPAELGDSAMYLCASSSPETQYFGPGTRLLVL.